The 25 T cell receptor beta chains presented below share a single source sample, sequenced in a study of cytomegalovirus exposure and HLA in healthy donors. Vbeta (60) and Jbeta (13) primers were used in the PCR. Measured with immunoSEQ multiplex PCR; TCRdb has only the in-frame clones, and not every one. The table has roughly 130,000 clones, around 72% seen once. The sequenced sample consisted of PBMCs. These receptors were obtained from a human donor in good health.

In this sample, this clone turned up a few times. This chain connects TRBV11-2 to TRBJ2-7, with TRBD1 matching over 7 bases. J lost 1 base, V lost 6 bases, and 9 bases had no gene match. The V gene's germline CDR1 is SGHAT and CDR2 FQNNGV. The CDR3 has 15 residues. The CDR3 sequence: CASRKPGTDSYEQYF. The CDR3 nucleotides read TGTGCCAGCAGAAAACCCGGGACAGATTCCTACGAGCAGTACTTC.

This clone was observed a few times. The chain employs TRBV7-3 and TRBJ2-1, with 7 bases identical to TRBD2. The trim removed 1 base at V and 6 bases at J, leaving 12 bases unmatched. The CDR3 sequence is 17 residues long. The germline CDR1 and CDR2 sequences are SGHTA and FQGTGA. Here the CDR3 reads CASSLNHIAPGGNEQFF. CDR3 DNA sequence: TGTGCCAGCAGCTTAAACCACATAGCTCCGGGGGGCAATGAGCAGTTCTTC.

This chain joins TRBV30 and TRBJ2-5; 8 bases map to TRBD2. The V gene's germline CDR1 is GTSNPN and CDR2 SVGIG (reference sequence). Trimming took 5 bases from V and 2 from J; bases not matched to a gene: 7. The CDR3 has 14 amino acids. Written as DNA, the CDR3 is TGTGCCTGGGAACCCAGCGGGAGACAAGAGACCCAGTACTTC. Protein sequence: CAWEPSGRQETQYF.

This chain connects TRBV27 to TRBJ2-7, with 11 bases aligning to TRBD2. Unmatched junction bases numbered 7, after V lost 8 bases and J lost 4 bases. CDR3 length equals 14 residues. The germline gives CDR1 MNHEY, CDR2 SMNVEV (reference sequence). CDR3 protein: CASSRGTSGYEQYF. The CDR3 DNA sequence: TGTGCCAGCTCCCGTGGGACTAGCGGATACGAGCAGTACTTC.

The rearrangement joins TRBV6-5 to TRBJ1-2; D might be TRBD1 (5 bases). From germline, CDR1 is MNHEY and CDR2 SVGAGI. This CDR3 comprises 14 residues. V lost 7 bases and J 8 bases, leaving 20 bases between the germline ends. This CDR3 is CASNPRGRRGGYTF. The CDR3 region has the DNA TGTGCCAGCAACCCCCGGGGGAGGCGAGGAGGCTACACCTTC.

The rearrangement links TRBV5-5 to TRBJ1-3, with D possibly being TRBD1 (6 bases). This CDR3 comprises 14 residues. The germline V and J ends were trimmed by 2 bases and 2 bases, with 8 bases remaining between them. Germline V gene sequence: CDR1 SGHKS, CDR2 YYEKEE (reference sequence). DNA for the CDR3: TGTGCCAGCAGCTTCACAGGGCCTGGAAACACCATATATTTT. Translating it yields CASSFTGPGNTIYF.

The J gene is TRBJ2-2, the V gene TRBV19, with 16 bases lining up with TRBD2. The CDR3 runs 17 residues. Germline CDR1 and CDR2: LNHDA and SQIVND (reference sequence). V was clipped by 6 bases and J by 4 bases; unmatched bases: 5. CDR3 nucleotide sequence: TGTGCCAGTAGGGGACTAGCGGGGGGGCGCGTCACCGGGGAGCTGTTTTTT. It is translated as CASRGLAGGRVTGELFF.

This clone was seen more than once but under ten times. Written as DNA, the CDR3 is TGCGCCAGCAGCCAAGATTCGGCAGGGATTCGCTCAGATACGCAGTATTTT. Protein product: CASSQDSAGIRSDTQYF. The J gene is TRBJ2-3, the V gene TRBV4-3, with D possibly being TRBD1 (5 bases). The ends were cut back, 0 bases at V and 4 bases at J, with 17 bases in the middle. The CDR3 sequence is 17 residues long. CDR1 LGHNA and CDR2 YSLEER come from the germline V gene.

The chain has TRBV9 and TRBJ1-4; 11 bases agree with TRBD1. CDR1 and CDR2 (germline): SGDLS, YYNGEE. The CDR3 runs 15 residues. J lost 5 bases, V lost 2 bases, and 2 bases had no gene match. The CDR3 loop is CASSVRDRGNEKLFF. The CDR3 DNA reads TGTGCCAGCAGCGTCCGGGACAGGGGGAATGAAAAACTGTTTTTT.

CDR3 sequence (DNA): TGTGCCAGCAACCTCGGGGTGAACACTGAAGCTTTCTTT. As protein: CASNLGVNTEAFF. V usage is TRBV7-8 and J usage is TRBJ1-1; D ambiguous. The germline V gene encodes CDR1 SGHVS and CDR2 FQNEAQ. The CDR3 sequence is 13 residues long. Deletions cut 7 bases from V and 0 bases from J, with 9 bases between.

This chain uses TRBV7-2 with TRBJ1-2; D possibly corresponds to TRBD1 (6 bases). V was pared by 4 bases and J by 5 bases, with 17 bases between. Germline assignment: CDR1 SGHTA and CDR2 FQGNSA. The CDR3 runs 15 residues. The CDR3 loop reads CASSSYQGRSYGYTF. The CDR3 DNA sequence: TGTGCCAGCAGCTCCTATCAGGGGCGCAGTTATGGCTACACCTTC.

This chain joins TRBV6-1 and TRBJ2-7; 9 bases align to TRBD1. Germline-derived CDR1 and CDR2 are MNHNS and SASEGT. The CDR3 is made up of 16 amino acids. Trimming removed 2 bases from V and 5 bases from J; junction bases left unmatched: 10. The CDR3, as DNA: TGTGCCAGCAGTGAACGTAGGGGACAGGGTATGAACGAGCAGTACTTC. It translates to CASSERRGQGMNEQYF.

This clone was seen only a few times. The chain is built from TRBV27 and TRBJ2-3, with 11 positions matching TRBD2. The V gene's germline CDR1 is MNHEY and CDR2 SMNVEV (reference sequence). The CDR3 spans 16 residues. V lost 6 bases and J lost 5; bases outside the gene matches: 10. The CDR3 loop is CASRLRPSGGQDTQYF. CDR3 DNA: TGTGCCAGCAGGCTACGACCTAGCGGGGGGCAAGATACGCAGTATTTT.

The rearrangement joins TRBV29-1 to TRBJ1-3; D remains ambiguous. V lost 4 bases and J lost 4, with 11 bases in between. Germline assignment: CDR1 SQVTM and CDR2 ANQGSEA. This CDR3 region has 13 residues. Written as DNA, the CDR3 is TGCAGCGTTGGTAGCCAGAGCGGAAACACCATATATTTT. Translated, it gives CSVGSQSGNTIYF. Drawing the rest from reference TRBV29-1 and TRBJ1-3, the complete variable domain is SAVISQKPSRDICQRGTSLTIQCQVDSQVTMMFWYRQQPGQSLTLIATANQGSEATYESGFVIDKFPISRPNLTFSTLTVSNMSPEDSSIYLCSVGSQSGNTIYFGEGSWLTVV.

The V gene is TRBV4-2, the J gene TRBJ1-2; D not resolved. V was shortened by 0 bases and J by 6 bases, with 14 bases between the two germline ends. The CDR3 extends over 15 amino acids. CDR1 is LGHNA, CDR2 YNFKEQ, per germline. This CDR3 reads CASSQESRRPHGYTF. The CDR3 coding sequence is TGTGCCAGCAGCCAAGAGTCCAGGCGCCCGCATGGCTACACCTTC.

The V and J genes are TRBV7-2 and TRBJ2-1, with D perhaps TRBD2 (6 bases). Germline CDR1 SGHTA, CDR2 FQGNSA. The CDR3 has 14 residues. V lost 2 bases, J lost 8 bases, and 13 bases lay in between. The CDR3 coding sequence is TGTGCCAGCAGCTTAAGGGGCGGGGTCCATGAGCAGTTCTTC. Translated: CASSLRGGVHEQFF.

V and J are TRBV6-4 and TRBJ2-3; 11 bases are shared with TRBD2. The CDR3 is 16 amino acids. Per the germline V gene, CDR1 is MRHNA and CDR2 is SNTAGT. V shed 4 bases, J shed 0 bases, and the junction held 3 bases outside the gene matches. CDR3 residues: CASSVLAGGSTDTQYF. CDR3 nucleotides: TGTGCCAGCAGTGTTCTAGCGGGGGGAAGCACAGATACGCAGTATTTT.

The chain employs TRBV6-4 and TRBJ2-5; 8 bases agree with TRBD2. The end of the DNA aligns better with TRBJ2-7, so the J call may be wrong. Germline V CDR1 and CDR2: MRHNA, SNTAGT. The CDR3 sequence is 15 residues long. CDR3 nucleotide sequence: TGTGCCAGCAGGGGAACTAGCGGCCAAGCCTACGAGCAGTACTTC. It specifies CASRGTSGQAYEQYF.

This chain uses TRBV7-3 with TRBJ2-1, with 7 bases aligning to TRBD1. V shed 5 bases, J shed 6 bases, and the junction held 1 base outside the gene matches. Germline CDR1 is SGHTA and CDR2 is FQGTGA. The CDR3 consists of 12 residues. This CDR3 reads CASSRDSNEQFF. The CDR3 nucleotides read TGTGCCAGCAGCCGGGACAGCAATGAGCAGTTCTTC.

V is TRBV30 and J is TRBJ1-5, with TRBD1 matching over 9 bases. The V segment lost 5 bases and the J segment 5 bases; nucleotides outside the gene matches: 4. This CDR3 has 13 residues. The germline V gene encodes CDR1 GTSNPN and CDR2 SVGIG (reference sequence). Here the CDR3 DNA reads TGTGCCTGGGGGACAGGGTACCATCAGCCCCAGCATTTT. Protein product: CAWGTGYHQPQHF.

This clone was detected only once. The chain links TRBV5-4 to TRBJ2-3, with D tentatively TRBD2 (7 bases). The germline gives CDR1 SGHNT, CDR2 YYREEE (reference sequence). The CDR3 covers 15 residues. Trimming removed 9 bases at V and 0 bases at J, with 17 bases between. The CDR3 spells CATRRGGTSTDTQYF. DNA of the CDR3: TGTGCCACCCGAAGGGGGGGAACTAGCACAGATACGCAGTATTTT.

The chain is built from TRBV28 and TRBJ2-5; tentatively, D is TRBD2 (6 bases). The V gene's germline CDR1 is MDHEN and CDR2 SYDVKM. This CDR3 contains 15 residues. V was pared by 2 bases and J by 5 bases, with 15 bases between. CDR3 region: CASSLSSIGGETQYF. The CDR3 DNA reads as TGTGCCAGCAGTTTAAGTTCCATCGGAGGGGAGACCCAGTACTTC.

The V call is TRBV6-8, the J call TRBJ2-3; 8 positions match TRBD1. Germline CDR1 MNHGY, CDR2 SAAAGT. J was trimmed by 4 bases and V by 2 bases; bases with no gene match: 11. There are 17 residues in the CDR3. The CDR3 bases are TGTGCCAGCAGTTACGAAGAGGGGACAGGTGGCCCAGATACGCAGTATTTT. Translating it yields CASSYEEGTGGPDTQYF.

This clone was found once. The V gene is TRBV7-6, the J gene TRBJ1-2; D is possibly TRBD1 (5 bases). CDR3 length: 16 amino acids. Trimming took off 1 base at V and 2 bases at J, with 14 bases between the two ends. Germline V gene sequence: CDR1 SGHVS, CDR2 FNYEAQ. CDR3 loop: CASSLGQNAGNYGYTF. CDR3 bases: TGTGCCAGCAGCTTAGGGCAAAATGCAGGGAACTATGGCTACACCTTC.

CDR3 nucleotide sequence: TGTGCCAGCAGCGTGGTGCCAACGGAGGCCCAGTACTTC. This sequence encodes CASSVVPTEAQYF. V is TRBV9 and J is TRBJ2-5; maybe TRBD2 (5 bases). The CDR3 sequence is 13 residues long. The V end lost 2 bases, the J end lost 9 bases, and 14 bases lay between the germline ends. Germline CDR1 and CDR2: SGDLS and YYNGEE.